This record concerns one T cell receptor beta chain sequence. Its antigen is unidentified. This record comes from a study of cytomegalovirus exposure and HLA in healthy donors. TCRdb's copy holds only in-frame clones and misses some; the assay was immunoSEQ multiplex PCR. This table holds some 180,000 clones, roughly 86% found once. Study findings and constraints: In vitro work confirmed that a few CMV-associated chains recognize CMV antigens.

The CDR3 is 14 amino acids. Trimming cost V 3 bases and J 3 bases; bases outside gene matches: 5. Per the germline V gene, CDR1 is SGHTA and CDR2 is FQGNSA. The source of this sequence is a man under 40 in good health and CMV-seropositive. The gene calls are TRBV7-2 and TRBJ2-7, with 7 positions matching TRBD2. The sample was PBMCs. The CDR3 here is CASSLDGGVYEQYF. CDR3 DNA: TGTGCCAGCAGCTTGGATGGGGGGGTCTACGAGCAGTACTTC.